Listed here are 14 T cell receptor beta chains from one sample, sequenced in a study of OX40 agonist ivuxolimab in advanced cancers. TCRdb keeps only in-frame clones here, not all; method: immunoSEQ multiplex PCR. The sample has some 54,000 clones, approximately 90% seen once. Specimen: CD4+ or CD8+ T cells sorted from blood, collected in a trial of the OX40 agonist ivuxolimab. The source is an adult with an advanced solid tumor such as melanoma, head and neck, liver or kidney cancer.

The V call is TRBV19, the J call TRBJ1-1; D is unresolved. Germline values: CDR1 LNHDA, CDR2 SQIVND (reference sequence). The CDR3 has 13 residues. Trimming removed 3 bases from V and 5 bases from J, with 10 bases in between. CDR3 bases: TGTGCCAGTAGTATGTCTGGGCAGACTGAAGCTTTCTTT. Its translation is CASSMSGQTEAFF. The complete variable domain, with remaining parts taken from reference TRBV19 and TRBJ1-1, reads DGGITQSPKYLFRKEGQNVTLSCEQNLNHDAMYWYRQDPGQGLRLIYYSQIVNDFQKGDIAEGYSVSREKKESFPLTVTSAQKNPTAFYLCASSMSGQTEAFFGQGTRLTVV.

CDR3 region: CASSPPGAGLEETQYF. The CDR3 bases are TGTGCCAGCAGTCCCCCTGGGGCGGGATTGGAAGAGACCCAGTACTTC. The chain uses TRBV27 and TRBJ2-5; D is perhaps TRBD2 (6 bases). Trimming took off 5 bases at V and 3 bases at J, with 19 bases between the two ends. CDR3 length equals 16 residues. CDR1 is MNHEY, CDR2 SMNVEV, per germline (reference sequence).

The V gene is TRBV5-6, the J gene TRBJ1-1, with TRBD1 as a possible D gene (6 bases). Germline loops: CDR1 SGHDT, CDR2 YYEEEE. The CDR3 totals 12 residues. Between the trimmed V and J ends, which lost 1 base and 6 bases, there was a span of 7 bases. CDR3 sequence reads: CASSLTGPEAFF. The CDR3 nucleotides read TGTGCCAGCAGCTTGACAGGGCCTGAAGCTTTCTTT.

Points on this clone: A much larger clone sits a single nucleotide away, making a read error possible. It is unclear where the CDR3 begins or ends on the DNA, so no DNA is shown, and the CDR3 is as TCRdb lists it. The chain carries TRBV4-2 and TRBJ2-6; the tabulated D call, TRBD1, remains unverified against the DNA. CDR1 and CDR2 (germline): LGHNA, YNFKEQ. The CDR3 is 17 residues long, ends included. This CDR3 is CASSQDSFGSGANVPTF.

This rearrangement joins TRBV27 to TRBJ1-2; 7 bases align to TRBD1. Germline assignment: CDR1 MNHEY and CDR2 SMNVEV (reference sequence). The CDR3 runs 21 residues. The J segment lost 3 bases and the V segment lost 3 bases, leaving 25 bases of the junction unmatched. CDR3 sequence (DNA): TGTGCCAGCAGTTTGACAGGGTGGGCAAAGCTGACTAGTAGTGGGGACTATGGCTACACCTTC. This sequence encodes CASSLTGWAKLTSSGDYGYTF.

This chain links TRBV5-6 with TRBJ2-5; D is perhaps TRBD1 (7 bases). The CDR3 is made up of 14 amino acids. V was pared by 0 bases and J by 4 bases, with 10 bases between. Germline V gene sequence: CDR1 SGHDT, CDR2 YYEEEE. The CDR3 is CASSLDQGGETQYF. DNA of the CDR3: TGTGCCAGCAGCTTGGACCAGGGGGGAGAGACCCAGTACTTC.

The table lists this clone with many counts. DNA of the CDR3: TGTGCCAACAGGGGGTTTGACGGGGAGCTGTTTTTT. Its protein product is CANRGFDGELFF. J is TRBJ2-2 and V is TRBV7-9; 8 positions agree with TRBD1. Germline values: CDR1 SEHNR, CDR2 FQNEAQ (reference sequence). This CDR3 has 12 amino acids. With 10 bases clipped from V and 7 bases from J, the junction kept 5 bases outside the gene matches.

This rearrangement joins TRBV13 to TRBJ1-6; no firm D call. The CDR3 spans 12 residues. The germline gives CDR1 PRHDT, CDR2 FYEKMQ (reference sequence). Trimming pared 4 bases from V and 7 bases from J, leaving 5 bases between. The CDR3 region has the DNA TGTGCCAGCAGCTCCCAAAATTCACCCCTCCACTTT. As protein: CASSSQNSPLHF.

The chain joins TRBV27 to TRBJ2-5, with D possibly matching TRBD1 (5 bases). V was clipped by 8 bases and J by 5 bases, with 21 bases between them. The CDR3 has 15 residues. The germline CDR1 and CDR2 sequences are MNHEY and SMNVEV (reference sequence). Written as DNA, the CDR3 is TGTGCCAGCGGCCCCGACAGATCGGGCAGGGAGACCCAGTACTTC. Translated, it gives CASGPDRSGRETQYF.

This clone has only one observation. The chain couples TRBV4-3 to TRBJ2-6, with D unclear. Trimming shortened V by 0 bases and J by 0 bases, and 6 bases separated the two germline ends. Per germline, CDR1 LGHNA and CDR2 YSLEER. The CDR3 sequence is 16 residues long. The CDR3 DNA sequence: TGCGCCAGCAGCCAAGACAGAGGCTCTGGGGCCAACGTCCTGACTTTC. Residues: CASSQDRGSGANVLTF.

This clone was counted a single time. This chain connects TRBV7-9 to TRBJ2-6; a possible D gene is TRBD1 (6 bases). Germline CDR1 is SEHNR and CDR2 is FQNEAQ (reference sequence). The V end was cut by 6 bases, the J end by 0 bases, with 21 bases between. This CDR3 region has 19 residues. The CDR3 bases are TGTGCCAGCAGTTTCTCCCTTAGACAGGTGTCCTCTGGGGCCAACGTCCTGACTTTC. This encodes CASSFSLRQVSSGANVLTF.

The J gene is TRBJ2-7, the V gene TRBV4-1, with D unclear. CDR1 is MGHRA, CDR2 YSYEKL, per germline. The ends were cut back, 4 bases at V and 3 bases at J, with 10 bases in the middle. This CDR3 has 13 residues. The DNA for the CDR3 is TGCGCCAGCAGCCCGGATCAAAACTACGAGCAGTACTTC. It translates to CASSPDQNYEQYF.

Of note for this clone: One end of the junction fails to match germline, which may point to a read error. The chain carries TRBV4-1 and TRBJ2-2, with D unclear. The CDR3 runs 11 residues. Germline V gene data show CDR1 as MGHRA and CDR2 as YSYEKL. The CDR3 region has the DNA TGTGCCAGCAGCTTCTCAGGGGAGCTGTTTTTT. Protein: CASSFSGELFF.

This clone has just one count. This chain joins TRBV15 and TRBJ2-2; TRBD1 is a possible D gene (6 bases). V was shortened by 7 bases and J by 7 bases, with 10 bases between the two germline ends. The germline V gene encodes CDR1 LNHNV and CDR2 YYDKDF (reference sequence). The CDR3 loop spans 12 amino acids. The CDR3 loop reads CATMQGNGELFF. In DNA, the CDR3 is TGTGCCACCATGCAGGGGAACGGGGAGCTGTTTTTT. Filled out from reference TRBV15 and TRBJ2-2, the complete variable domain reads DAMVIQNPRYQVTQFGKPVTLSCSQTLNHNVMYWYQQKSSQAPKLLFHYYDKDFNNEADTPDNFQSRRPNTSFCFLDIRSPGLGDTAMYLCATMQGNGELFFGEGSRLTVL.